This TCR beta chain was captured by sequencing in a study of cytomegalovirus exposure and HLA in healthy donors. Study overall: A later analysis reported the same platform for the roughly 120 validation repertoires and the approximately 670 first-cohort repertoires.

Whole-study findings and limits: The study flagged approximately 180 TCR beta chains as cytomegalovirus-associated.

Clones were read by immunoSEQ multiplex PCR, and TCRdb kept only the in-frame ones, dropping some. The sample holds under 250,000 clones, approximately 87% seen once. Trimming pared 5 bases from V and 3 bases from J, leaving 10 bases between. Germline loops: CDR1 MNHNS, CDR2 SASEGT. This CDR3 comprises 13 residues. Among the 110 or so subjects of the validation cohort, separate from the roughly 650-subject first cohort, were the donors. This clone has only a few counts. Its antigen is as yet unknown. Specimen: PBMCs. This chain links TRBV6-1 with TRBJ1-2, with D perhaps matching TRBD1 (6 bases). This receptor was obtained from a woman between 18 and 29 years old in good health and CMV-seronegative. The CDR3 spells CASSLRQDYGYTF. DNA for the CDR3: TGTGCCAGCAGTCTTAGACAGGACTATGGCTACACCTTC.